This T cell receptor (beta chain) was found in a study of cytomegalovirus exposure and HLA in healthy donors. With 60 Vbeta and 13 Jbeta primers, the PCR was carried out. Clones were sequenced by immunoSEQ multiplex PCR, and TCRdb holds only the in-frame ones, with some missing. The repertoire holds 130,000 or so clones, around 80% seen once, with 3.3% in the top ten. Study-level results: Cytomegalovirus status, reportedly, was diagnosed with high specificity and sensitivity by the classifier. Serostatus for CMV was the only available immune exposure information. With later analysis, a missense DCLRE1C variant became linked to TCR beta V- and J-gene trimming. Prediction of most subjects' HLA-A and HLA-B alleles by TCR beta sequences was reportedly accurate.

The germline CDR1 and CDR2 sequences are LGHNT and FRNRAP. This CDR3 is 13 amino acids long. Trimming took off 2 bases at V and 3 bases at J, with 7 bases between the two ends. Remarks on this clone: As yet, its antigen is unknown.

V and J are TRBV12-5 and TRBJ1-2; D call uncertain. This TCR derives from a man aged 35 to 55 in good health and CMV-seronegative. Sequencing used PBMCs. The CDR3 region has the DNA TGTGCTAGTGGTTTGATCGGGGACTATGGCTACACCTTC. Amino acids: CASGLIGDYGYTF.